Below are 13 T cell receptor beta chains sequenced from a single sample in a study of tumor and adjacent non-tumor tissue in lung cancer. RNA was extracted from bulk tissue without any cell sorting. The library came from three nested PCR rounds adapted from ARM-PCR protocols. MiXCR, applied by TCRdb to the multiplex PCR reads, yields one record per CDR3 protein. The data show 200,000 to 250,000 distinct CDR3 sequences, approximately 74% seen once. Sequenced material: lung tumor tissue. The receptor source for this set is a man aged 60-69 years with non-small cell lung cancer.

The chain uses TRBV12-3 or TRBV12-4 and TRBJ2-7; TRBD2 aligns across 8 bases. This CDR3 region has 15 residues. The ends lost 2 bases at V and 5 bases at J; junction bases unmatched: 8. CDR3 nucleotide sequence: TGTGCCAGCAGTTTATCGGGACTAGGAAGGCACGAGCAGTACTTC. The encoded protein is CASSLSGLGRHEQYF.

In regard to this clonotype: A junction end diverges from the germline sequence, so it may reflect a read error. CDR3 in amino acids: CASTEGPGGLISRNEQLF. The CDR3 DNA reads TGTGCCAGCACCGAGGGACCGGGAGGACTTATTTCCCGCAATGAGCAGCTCTTC. The J gene is TRBJ2-1, the V gene TRBV6-5; 7 bases map to TRBD2. The V gene's germline CDR1 is MNHEY and CDR2 SVGAGI. This CDR3 has 18 residues.

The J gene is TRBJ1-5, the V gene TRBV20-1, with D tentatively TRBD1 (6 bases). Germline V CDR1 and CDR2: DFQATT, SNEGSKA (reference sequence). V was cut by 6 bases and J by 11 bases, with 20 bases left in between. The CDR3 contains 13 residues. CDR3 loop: CSAGDMGSPAQHF. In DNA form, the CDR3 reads TGCAGTGCGGGGGACATGGGATCCCCAGCCCAGCATTTT.

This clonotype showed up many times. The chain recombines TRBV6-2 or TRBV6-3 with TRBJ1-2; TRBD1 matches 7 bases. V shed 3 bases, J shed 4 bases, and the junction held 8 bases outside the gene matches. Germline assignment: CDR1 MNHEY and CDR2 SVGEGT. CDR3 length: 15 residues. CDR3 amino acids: CASSYPGQAGYGYTF. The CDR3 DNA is TGTGCCAGCAGTTATCCCGGACAGGCGGGCTATGGCTACACCTTC.

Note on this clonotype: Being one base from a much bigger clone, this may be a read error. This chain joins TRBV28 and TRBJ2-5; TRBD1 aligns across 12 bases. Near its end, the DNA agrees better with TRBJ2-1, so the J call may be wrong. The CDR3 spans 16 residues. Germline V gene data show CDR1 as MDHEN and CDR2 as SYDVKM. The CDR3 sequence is CASSLWGQGAEETQFF. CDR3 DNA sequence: TGTGCCAGCAGTTTATGGGGACAGGGGGCGGAGGAGACCCAGTTCTTC.

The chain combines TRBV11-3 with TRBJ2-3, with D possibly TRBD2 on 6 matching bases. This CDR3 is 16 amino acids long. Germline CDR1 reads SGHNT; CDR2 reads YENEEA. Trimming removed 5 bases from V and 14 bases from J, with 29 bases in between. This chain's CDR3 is CASSPVMGGRTDMPYF. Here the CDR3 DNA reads TGTGCCAGCAGCCCAGTGATGGGGGGACGCACAGATATGCCGTATTTT.

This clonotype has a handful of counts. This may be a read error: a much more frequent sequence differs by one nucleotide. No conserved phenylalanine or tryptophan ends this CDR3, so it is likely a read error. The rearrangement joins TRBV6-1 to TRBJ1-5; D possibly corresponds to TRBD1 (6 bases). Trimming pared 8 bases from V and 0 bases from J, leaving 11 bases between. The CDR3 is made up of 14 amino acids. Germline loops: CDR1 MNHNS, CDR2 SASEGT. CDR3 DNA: TGTGCCAGCGGGGGGCTTTATAGCAATCAGCCCCAGCATATT. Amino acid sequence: CASGGLYSNQPQHI.

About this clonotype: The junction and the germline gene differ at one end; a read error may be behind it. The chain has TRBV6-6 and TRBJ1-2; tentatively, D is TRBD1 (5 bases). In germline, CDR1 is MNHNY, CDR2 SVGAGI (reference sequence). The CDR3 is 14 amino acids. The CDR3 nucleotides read TGTGACAGCAGTTACTCGACAGACCCAATCCGCTACACCTTC. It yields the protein CDSSYSTDPIRYTF.

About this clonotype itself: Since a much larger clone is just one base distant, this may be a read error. The CDR3 coding sequence is TGCAGCGTTGGATTCGATGTAAAACTGTTTTTT. Amino acid sequence: CSVGFDVKLFF. V gene TRBV29-1 combines with J gene TRBJ1-4, with unresolved D. The CDR3 runs 11 residues. Germline-derived CDR1 and CDR2 are SQVTM and ANQGSEA. The germline V and J ends were trimmed by 4 bases and 10 bases, with 10 bases remaining between them.

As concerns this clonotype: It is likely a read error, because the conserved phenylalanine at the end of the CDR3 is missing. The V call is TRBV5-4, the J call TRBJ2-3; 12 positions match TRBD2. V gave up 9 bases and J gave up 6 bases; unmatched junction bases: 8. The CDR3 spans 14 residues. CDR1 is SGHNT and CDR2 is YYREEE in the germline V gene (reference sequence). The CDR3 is CAIQTSGSLDTQYL. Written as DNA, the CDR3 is TGTGCCATCCAGACTAGCGGGAGTTTGGATACGCAGTATTTA.

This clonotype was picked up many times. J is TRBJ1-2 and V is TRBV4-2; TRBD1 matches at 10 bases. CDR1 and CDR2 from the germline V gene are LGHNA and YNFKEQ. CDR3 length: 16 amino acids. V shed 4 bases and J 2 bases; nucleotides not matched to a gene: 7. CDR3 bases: TGTGCCAGCAGCCGGGAGGACAGGGGGAACAACTATGGCTACACCTTC. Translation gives CASSREDRGNNYGYTF.

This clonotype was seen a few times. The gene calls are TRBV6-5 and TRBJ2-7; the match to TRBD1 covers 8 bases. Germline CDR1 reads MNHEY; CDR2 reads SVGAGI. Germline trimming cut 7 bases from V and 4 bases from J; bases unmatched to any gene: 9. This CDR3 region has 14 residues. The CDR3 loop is CASTHRDRPYEQYF. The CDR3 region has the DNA TGTGCCAGCACTCACCGGGACAGGCCATACGAGCAGTACTTC.

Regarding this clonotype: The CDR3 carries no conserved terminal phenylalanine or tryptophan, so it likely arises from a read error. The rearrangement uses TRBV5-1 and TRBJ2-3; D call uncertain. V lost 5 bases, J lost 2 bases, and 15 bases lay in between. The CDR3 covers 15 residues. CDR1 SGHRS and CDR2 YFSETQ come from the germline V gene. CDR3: CASRFPGPVTDTQYS. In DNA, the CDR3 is TGCGCCAGCAGATTTCCAGGACCAGTCACAGATACGCAGTATTCT.